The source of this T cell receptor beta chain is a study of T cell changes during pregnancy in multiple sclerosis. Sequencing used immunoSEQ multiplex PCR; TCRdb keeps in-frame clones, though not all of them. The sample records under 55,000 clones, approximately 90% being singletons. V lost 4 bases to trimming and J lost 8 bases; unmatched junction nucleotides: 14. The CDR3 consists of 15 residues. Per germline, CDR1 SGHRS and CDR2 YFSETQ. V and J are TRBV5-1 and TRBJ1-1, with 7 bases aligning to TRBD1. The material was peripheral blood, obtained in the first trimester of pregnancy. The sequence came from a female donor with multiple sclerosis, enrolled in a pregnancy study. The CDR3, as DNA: TGCGCCAGCAGCCCTTCGGACAGGCCCCCCGAAGAAGCTTTCTTT. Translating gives CASSPSDRPPEEAFF.